This T cell receptor beta chain stems from a study of T-cell memory formation after mild COVID-19 (dated by TCRdb to about 2021). About the full investigation: TCR sequence clusters from the two donors were found to be largely donor specific. In two donors, T-cell clones that expanded and contracted after mild COVID-19 were tracked by sequencing TCRalpha and TCRbeta repertoires over time. The cohort comprised two young, previously healthy adult volunteers, one female and one male. Results the study describes overall, beyond this receptor: Whether the second-wave clones peaking on day 37 were SARS-CoV-2 specific was not confirmed. Contracting CD4+ clones turned up mainly in the CM and EM memory subsets, whereas EMRA was where CD8+ clones were enriched. Some responding clones were found in pre-infection memory, which suggests that pre-existing cross-reactive memory T cells took part in the SARS-CoV-2 response. Clones that contracted from day 15 to 85 showed balanced CD4/CD8 phenotypes, whereas a second wave of clones that expanded from day 15 to 37 leaned towards CD4+. Only a couple of mild cases were covered by the study, and larger cohorts that include severe cases with pre-infection samples were considered necessary.

CDR1 MNHEY and CDR2 SVGAGI are derived from the germline V gene. Its CDR3 holds 15 amino acids, cysteine through phenylalanine. Solely the CDR3 DNA is kept, with 45 bases framed from the first base. V is reduced by 0 bases and J by 6 bases, leaving a spacing of 12 bases between them. Sequencing instrument: Illumina NovaSeq 6000. TCRalpha and TCRbeta cDNA libraries were constructed by 5'RACE with constant-segment primers, with sample barcodes and unique molecular identifiers being introduced. RNA was extracted from every sample with Trizol reagent. Libraries were amplified in two PCR steps, with a second sample barcode and Illumina TruSeq adapters added in the second step. Libraries were sequenced on an Illumina NovaSeq with 2 x 150 bp paired-end reads. On the study's bioinformatics: Demultiplexing of reads and collapsing into UMI-guided consensus sequences were performed with migec v1.2.7. Using mixcr v2.1.11, UMI consensuses were aligned to TRA and TRB V and J templates and then assembled into clonotypes. Expanded or contracted clonotypes were those called significant by both edgeR and NoisET, with noise models trained on biological replicates. edgeR calls used a false discovery rate-adjusted p below 0.01 and a log2 fold-change threshold of 1. PCA with hierarchical clustering of max-normalized trajectories of the 1000 most abundant clonotypes was used as exploratory dynamics analysis. The CD4 or CD8 phenotype of responding clones was assigned using the separately sequenced CD4+ and CD8+ repertoires. The raw public data were reprocessed by TCRdb itself: fastp quality trimming at Q25, MiXCR clonotype calling, in-frame beta chains only. Identical CDR3 proteins give one entry, which carries the most common genes and DNA. The V and J calls and clone size are TCRdb's, not the authors'. For this sample the table gives approximately 250,000 distinct CDR3 sequences, of which 16% were detected only once. Roughly a fifth of the sample belongs to the ten largest clones.

Ficoll-Paque density gradient centrifugation was the method used to isolate PBMCs. This clonotype was counted a few times. The antigen it recognizes is unknown. Base-call qualities are not available, and no considerably larger clone is one nucleotide away. This sequence was found in a man aged 18-30 years who had mild COVID-19 (a few samples of this study predate the infection). The sample titles of this study are shuffled in the database, so cell type and time point are left out; the donor was told from shared clones. Sequenced: PBMCs or a T cell subset sorted from them (not recorded which). The rearrangement joined TRBV6-5 to TRBJ2-4; too little of a D gene remains to name it. The CDR3 amino acid sequence is: CASSYSRSQRNIQYF. The DNA is as follows: TGTGCCAGCAGTTACTCGAGGTCTCAACGAAACATTCAGTACTTC.